This T cell receptor (beta chain) was identified during a study of cytomegalovirus exposure and HLA in healthy donors. Use of 60 Vbeta and 13 Jbeta primers characterized the PCR. The repertoire was sequenced with immunoSEQ multiplex PCR; TCRdb's copy has only in-frame clones and lacks some. The sample lists 100,000 or so clones, more than 60% occurring once. Study observations and caveats: HLA restriction was apparent for most CMV-associated TCR beta chains in a later analysis. When analyzed later, the rates of TCR association showed variation by HLA locus, with DRB1 the most and HLA-C the fewest. Versus the approximately 700-donor mean, an Asian-associated ancestry cluster reportedly showed fewer N-insertions in a later analysis. The authors later found HLA-associated TCR beta chains more clonally expanded than equally common others.

This CDR3 has 16 amino acids. The junction had 8 bases not matched to a gene; V was cut back by 0 bases and J by 7 bases. CDR1 is SGHRS, CDR2 YFSETQ, per germline. As concerns this clone: Its antigen is still unknown.

Sequencing input: PBMCs. The chain links TRBV5-1 to TRBJ2-1, with 9 bases aligning to TRBD1. This sequence originates from a man under 40 in good health and CMV-seronegative. CDR3 protein: CASSLDVMTGGNEQFF. The DNA for the CDR3 is TGCGCCAGCAGCTTGGATGTCATGACAGGGGGAAATGAGCAGTTCTTC.